This T cell receptor beta chain is from a study of monozygotic twins with inflammatory bowel disease. General study findings and limits: Using the inverse Simpson index, IBD patients had lower TCRbeta diversity than healthy co-twins. Results did not support any single strong IBD-associated signal or clonotype.

With respect to this clonotype: What it recognizes is unknown.

Per-sample cDNA came from eight separate reactions. TCRdb reprocessed the 5' RACE reads, with one entry per CDR3 protein and no DNA. The sample includes some 200,000 distinct CDR3 sequences. Per the germline V gene, CDR1 is SGHRS and CDR2 is YFSETQ. CDR3 size: 13 residues. The chain recombines TRBV5-1 with TRBJ1-2. Sequencing was done on a sample of blood. The sequence came from a human donor with ulcerative colitis or Crohn's disease, or a healthy co-twin of an affected twin (not recorded which). The CDR3 sequence: CASSFGTAYGYTF.